This T cell receptor beta chain was documented in a study of blood T cells in healthy people across ages. Overall study context: Template switching caught about one barcoded beta molecule for each two T cells. General study results and limits: The long-lived group displayed more naive CD4+ cells, plus higher diversity, than the aged donors did.

The J segment lost 4 bases and the V segment lost 5 bases, leaving 13 bases of the junction unmatched. The CDR3 sequence is 17 residues long. Notes on this clonotype: Its antigen is not identified.

Next came a second PCR, run for roughly 7 to 12 cycles, which used a sample-barcoded 5' primer along with a J-beta primer mix. TCRdb ran MiXCR on the 5' RACE reads and lists one entry per CDR3 protein. Here the sample spans roughly 1,800,000 distinct CDR3 sequences, around half being singletons. The sequence derives from a woman between 35 and 50 years old in good health. The chain links TRBV12-3 or TRBV12-4 to TRBJ2-3, with 9 nucleotides matching TRBD2. The specimen sequenced was blood. The CDR3 DNA sequence: TGTGCCAGCAGTCCCGGGACTAGCAGTCTTGGCGCAGATACGCAGTATTTT. Translating it yields CASSPGTSSLGADTQYF.